A single T cell receptor (beta chain) is shown here with its context. Its cognate antigen has yet to be identified. The input lacks base qualities; no much larger clone sits a single base away. The sample belongs to a study of beta chain features in type 1 diabetes (dated 2018 in TCRdb). About the full investigation: Patients and healthy donors did not differ in mean age, gender distribution, total cell number or subset yield. Across all samples, roughly 110,000,000 sorted cells were examined, and cell number per subset correlated strongly with RNA yield. The study compared TCRB repertoires of sorted circulating CD4+ T cell subsets between recently diagnosed type 1 diabetes patients and matched healthy donors. Regulatory and stem cell-like memory subsets were isolated from only 8 patients and roughly 8 healthy donors, whereas naive and central memory subsets came from all 28 donors.

CDR1 and CDR2, looked up from the germline V gene, are KGHSH and LQKENI. The germline ends are 14 bases apart after V is trimmed by 2 bases and J by 1 base. Including cysteine and phenylalanine, the CDR3 has 16 amino acids. Only CDR3 DNA remains: 48 bases, in frame from the first base. The full study reports these points: Fewer insertions and more nucleotide deletions at VDJ recombination sites were observed in patients with type 1 diabetes, implying thymic rearrangement abnormalities. Naive, central memory and regulatory TCRB repertoires appeared to be more alike among patients than among healthy donors. Sequencing cDNA rather than genomic DNA could over-represent highly expressing activated cells, although activation and CD3 levels did not differ between groups. Shorter templates might be favored by PCR, yet because patient and control samples were amplified and corrected together, any such skew would affect both groups equally. A moderate but significant shortening of TCRB CDR3 length was observed in type 1 diabetes patients in all four CD4+ subsets. Only small numbers of individuals were included in the HLA sub-analyses, which left unresolved whether HLA type had any influence on TCRB rearrangement.

All of the isolated RNA was reverse transcribed with the High Capacity cDNA Reverse Transcription Kit, so expressed TCRB transcripts were sequenced. Deep immunoSEQ sequencing was applied to naive, central memory and regulatory T cell samples, giving an average of around 4 million total reads per sample. Sorted cells were lysed in RLT buffer, and RNA was extracted using DNase-treated RNeasy Micro or Mini kits according to cell number. To prevent cross-contamination, each cell subset was processed individually, whereas patient and healthy donor samples were processed jointly. The immunoSEQ multiplex PCR was used to amplify TCRB sequences from cDNA, yielding 87-bp fragments that span the CDR3 region. Amplicons were sequenced on the Illumina HiSeq platform. On the authors' methods: Synthetic template baselines were used to correct PCR bias computationally, reads within Hamming distance 2 were collapsed together, and singletons that could not be merged were discarded. Reads were aligned to IMGT to assign V, D and J genes, CDR3 length, and insertions or deletions at six rearrangement sites. Clonotype counts were normalized to sorted cell number within each subset before computing true diversity and Gini coefficients with the tcR R package. The overlap coefficient, calculated on TCRB nucleotide sequences, was used to quantify repertoire sharing. Out-of-frame TCRB sequences from naive cells were analyzed to stand in for the pre-selection repertoire. TCRdb carries this immuneACCESS record with in-frame sequences only. Its versions omit some clonotypes, under half of them owing to an unresolved V gene in the studies checked, with the rest unexplained. That table gives V, J and clone size, and the DNA gave D and trimming. Recorded for this sample are 900,000 or so clones; about a sixth of them occurred a single time. Clones ranked in the top ten supply about 0.02% of the sample.

Each donor gave one peripheral blood draw, averaging roughly 100 mL, which was collected into heparinised tubes. A BD FACSAria II and a panel including CD45RO, CCR7, CD25, CD127, CD95 and CD27 were used to sort naive, central memory, regulatory and stem cell-like memory CD4+ T cells. Every sorted population had a purity above 98%. PBMCs were isolated right away by Lymphoprep density gradient centrifugation and were stained directly, without culture. Samples were stained and sorted in pairs, with one healthy donor and one patient per experiment, so that batch effects were minimized. This receptor chain uses TRBV18 and TRBJ1-1; no D gene is confidently identified. This sequence originates from a woman aged 18-29 years in good health. Sequenced: naive CD4+ T cells from blood. Per the publication, the cell subset or site label means: true naive CD4+ T cells. In nucleotide form, the sequence is TGTGCCAGCTCACCAAACGACATGTCCGCGAACACTGAAGCTTTCTTT. The resulting protein is CASSPNDMSANTEAFF.